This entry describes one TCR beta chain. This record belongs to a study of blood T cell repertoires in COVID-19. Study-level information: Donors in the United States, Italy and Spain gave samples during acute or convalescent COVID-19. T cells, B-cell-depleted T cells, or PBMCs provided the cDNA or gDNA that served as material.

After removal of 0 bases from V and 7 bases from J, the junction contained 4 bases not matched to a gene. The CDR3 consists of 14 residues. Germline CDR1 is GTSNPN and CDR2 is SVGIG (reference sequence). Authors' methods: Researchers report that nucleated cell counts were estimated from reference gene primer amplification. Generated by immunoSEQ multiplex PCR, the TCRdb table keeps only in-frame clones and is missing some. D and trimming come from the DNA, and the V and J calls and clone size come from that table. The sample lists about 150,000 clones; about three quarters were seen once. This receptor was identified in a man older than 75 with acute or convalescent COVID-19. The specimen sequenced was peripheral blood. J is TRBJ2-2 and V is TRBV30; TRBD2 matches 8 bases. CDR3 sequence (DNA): TGTGCCTGGAGTGTGCGGGGGGCCAACGGGGAGCTGTTTTTT. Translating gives CAWSVRGANGELFF.